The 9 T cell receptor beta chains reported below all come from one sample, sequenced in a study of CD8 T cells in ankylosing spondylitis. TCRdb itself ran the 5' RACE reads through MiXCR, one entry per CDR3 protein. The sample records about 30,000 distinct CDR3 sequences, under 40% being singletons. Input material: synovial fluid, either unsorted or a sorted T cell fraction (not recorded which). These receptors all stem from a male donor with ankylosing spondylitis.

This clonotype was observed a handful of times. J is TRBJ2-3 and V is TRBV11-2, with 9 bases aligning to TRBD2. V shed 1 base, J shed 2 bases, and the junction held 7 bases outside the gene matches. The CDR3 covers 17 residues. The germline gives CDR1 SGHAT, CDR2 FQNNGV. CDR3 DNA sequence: TGTGCCAGCAGCTTAGGCGGAGCGGGAGGTTCCACAGATACGCAGTATTTT. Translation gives CASSLGGAGGSTDTQYF. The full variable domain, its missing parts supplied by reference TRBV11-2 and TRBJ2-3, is EAGVAQSPRYKIIEKRQSVAFWCNPISGHATLYWYQQILGQGPKLLIQFQNNGVVDDSQLPKDRFSAERLKGVDSTLKIQPAKLEDSAVYLCASSLGGAGGSTDTQYFGPGTRLTVL.

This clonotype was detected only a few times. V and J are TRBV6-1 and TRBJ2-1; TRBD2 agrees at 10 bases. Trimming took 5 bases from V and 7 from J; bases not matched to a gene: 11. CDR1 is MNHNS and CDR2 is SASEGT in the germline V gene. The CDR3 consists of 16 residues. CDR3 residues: CASSPTLAGDLNEQFF. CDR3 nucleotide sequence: TGTGCCAGCAGTCCAACGCTAGCGGGAGACTTAAATGAGCAGTTCTTC.

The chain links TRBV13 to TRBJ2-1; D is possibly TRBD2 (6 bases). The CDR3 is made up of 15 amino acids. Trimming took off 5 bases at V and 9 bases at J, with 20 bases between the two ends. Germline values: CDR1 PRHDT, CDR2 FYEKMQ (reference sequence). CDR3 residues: CASSTPHLGGGEQFF. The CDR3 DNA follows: TGTGCCAGCAGCACCCCCCACTTGGGGGGTGGTGAGCAGTTCTTC.

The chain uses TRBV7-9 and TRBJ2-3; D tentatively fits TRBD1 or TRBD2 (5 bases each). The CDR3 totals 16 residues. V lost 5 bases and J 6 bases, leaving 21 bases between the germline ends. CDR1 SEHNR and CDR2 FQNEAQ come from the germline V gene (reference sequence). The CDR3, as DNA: TGTGCCAGCAGCACCCTGGGGGAGCGGCCGGGGGATACGCAGTATTTT. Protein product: CASSTLGERPGDTQYF.

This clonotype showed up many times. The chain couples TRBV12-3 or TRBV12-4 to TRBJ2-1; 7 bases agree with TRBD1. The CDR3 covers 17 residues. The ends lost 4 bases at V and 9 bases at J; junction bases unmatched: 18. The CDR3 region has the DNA TGTGCCAGCAGTTCCCCGGGGACAGCCCTTACGATCGGTGAGCAGTTCTTC. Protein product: CASSSPGTALTIGEQFF.

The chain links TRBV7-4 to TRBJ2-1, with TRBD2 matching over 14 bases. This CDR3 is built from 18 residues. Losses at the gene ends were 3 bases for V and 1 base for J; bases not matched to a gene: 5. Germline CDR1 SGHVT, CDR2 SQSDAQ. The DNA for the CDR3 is TGTGCCAGCAGCTTCGGGACTAGCGGGAGTGCATCCTACAATGAGCAGTTCTTC. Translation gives CASSFGTSGSASYNEQFF. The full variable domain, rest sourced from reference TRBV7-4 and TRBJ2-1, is GAGVSQSPRYKVAKRGRDVALRCDSISGHVTLYWYRQTLGQGSEVLTYSQSDAQRDKSGRPSGRFSAERPERSVSTLKIQRTEQGDSAVYLCASSFGTSGSASYNEQFFGPGTRLTVL.

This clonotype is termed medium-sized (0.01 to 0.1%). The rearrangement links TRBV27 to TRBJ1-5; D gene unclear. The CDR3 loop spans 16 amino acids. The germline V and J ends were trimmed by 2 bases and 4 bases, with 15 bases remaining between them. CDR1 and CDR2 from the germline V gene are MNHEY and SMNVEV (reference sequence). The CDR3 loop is CASSLLPPGGNQPQHF. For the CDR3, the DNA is TGTGCCAGCAGTTTACTTCCTCCGGGTGGGAATCAGCCCCAGCATTTT.

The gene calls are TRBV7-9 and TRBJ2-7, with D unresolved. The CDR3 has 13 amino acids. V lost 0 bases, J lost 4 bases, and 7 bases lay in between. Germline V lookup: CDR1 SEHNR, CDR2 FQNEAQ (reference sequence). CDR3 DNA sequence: TGTGCCAGCAGCTTAGCCCTAAAATACGAGCAGTACTTC. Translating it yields CASSLALKYEQYF.

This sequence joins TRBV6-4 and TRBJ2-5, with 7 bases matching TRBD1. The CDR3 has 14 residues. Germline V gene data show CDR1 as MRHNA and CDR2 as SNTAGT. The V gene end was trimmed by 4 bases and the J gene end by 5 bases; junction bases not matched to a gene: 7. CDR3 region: CASSVSEGAETQYF. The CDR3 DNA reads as TGTGCCAGCAGTGTTTCAGAGGGGGCGGAGACCCAGTACTTC.